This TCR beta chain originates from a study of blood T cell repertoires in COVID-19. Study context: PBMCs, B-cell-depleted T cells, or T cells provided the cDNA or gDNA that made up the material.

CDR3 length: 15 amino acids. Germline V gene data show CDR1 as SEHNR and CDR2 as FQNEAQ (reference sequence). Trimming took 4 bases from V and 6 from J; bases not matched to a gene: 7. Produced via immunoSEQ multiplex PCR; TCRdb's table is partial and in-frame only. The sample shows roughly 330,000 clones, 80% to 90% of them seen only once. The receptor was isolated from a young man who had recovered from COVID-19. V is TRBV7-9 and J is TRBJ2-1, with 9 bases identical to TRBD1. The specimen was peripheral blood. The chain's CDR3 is CASSYGTGLSNEQFF. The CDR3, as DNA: TGTGCCAGCAGCTATGGGACAGGGCTTAGCAATGAGCAGTTCTTC. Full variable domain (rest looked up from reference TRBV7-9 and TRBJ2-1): DTGVSQNPRHKITKRGQNVTFRCDPISEHNRLYWYRQTLGQGPEFLTYFQNEAQLEKSRLLSDRFSAERPKGSFSTLEIQRTEQGDSAMYLCASSYGTGLSNEQFFGPGTRLTVL.